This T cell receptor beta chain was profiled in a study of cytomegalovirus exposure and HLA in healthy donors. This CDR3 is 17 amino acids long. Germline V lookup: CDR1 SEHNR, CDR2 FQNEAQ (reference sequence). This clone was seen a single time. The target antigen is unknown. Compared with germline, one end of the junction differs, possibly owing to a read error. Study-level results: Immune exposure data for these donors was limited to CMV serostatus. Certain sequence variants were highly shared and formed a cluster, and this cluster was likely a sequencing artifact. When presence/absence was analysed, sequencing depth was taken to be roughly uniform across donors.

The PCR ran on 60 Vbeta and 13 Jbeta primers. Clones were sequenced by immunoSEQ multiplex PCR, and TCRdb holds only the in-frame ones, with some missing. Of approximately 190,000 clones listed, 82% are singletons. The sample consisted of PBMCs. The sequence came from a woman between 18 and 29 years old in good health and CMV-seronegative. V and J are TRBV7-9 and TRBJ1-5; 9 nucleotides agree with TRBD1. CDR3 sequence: CSSSLDPGQGGIQPQHF. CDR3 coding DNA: TGTTCCAGCAGCTTAGATCCGGGACAGGGTGGTATTCAGCCCCAGCATTTT.